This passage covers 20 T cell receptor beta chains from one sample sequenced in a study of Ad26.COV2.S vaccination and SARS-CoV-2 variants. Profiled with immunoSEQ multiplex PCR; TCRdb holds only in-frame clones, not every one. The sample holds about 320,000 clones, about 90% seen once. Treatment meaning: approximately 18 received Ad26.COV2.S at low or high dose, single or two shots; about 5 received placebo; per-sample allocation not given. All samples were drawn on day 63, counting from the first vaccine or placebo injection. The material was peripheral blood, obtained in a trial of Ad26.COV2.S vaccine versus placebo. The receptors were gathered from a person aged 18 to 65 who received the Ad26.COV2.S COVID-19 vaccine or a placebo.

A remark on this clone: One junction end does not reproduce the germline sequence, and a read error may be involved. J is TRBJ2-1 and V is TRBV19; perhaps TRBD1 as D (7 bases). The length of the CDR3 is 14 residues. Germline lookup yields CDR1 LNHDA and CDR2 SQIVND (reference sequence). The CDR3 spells CASNIFRGDNEQFF. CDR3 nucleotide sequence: TGTGCCAGTAATATATTCAGGGGGGACAATGAGCAGTTCTTC.

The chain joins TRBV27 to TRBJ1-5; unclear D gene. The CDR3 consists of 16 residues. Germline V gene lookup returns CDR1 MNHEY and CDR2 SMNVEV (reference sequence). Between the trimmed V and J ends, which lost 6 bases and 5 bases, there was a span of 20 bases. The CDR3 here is CASSLGPLTTHQPQHF. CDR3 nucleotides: TGTGCCAGCAGCCTAGGGCCCTTAACTACCCATCAGCCCCAGCATTTT.

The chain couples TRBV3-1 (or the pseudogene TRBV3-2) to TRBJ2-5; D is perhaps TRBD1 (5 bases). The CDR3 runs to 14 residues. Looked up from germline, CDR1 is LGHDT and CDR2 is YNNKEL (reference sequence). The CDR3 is CASPDSPGRETQYF. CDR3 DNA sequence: TGTGCTTCGCCCGACAGCCCAGGGCGGGAGACCCAGTACTTC.

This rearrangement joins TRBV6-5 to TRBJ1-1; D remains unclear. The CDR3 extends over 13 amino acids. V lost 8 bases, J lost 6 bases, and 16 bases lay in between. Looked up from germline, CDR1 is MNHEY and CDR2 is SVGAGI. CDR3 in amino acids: CASFRDGVSEAFF. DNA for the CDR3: TGTGCCAGCTTCCGAGATGGGGTTTCTGAAGCTTTCTTT.

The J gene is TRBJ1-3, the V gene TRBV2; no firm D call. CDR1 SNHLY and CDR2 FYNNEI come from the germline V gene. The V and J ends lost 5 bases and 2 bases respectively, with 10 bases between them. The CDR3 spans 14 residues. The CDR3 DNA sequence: TGTGCCAGCAGTTCAAGCATGACTGGAAACACCATATATTTT. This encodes CASSSSMTGNTIYF.

CDR3 loop: CASSDGLYSPLHF. The CDR3 nucleotides are TGTGCCAGCAGTGACGGTCTGTATTCACCCCTCCACTTT. V gene TRBV6-1 combines with J gene TRBJ1-6; D ambiguous. The germline V gene has CDR1 MNHNS and CDR2 SASEGT. The germline V and J ends were trimmed by 3 bases and 8 bases, with 8 bases remaining between them. The CDR3 spans 13 residues.

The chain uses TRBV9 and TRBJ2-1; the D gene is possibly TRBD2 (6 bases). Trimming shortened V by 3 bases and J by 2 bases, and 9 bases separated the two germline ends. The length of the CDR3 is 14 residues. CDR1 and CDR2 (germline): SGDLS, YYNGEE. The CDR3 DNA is TGTGCCAGCAGCGGGGGACTGCCCTACAATGAGCAGTTCTTC. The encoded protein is CASSGGLPYNEQFF.

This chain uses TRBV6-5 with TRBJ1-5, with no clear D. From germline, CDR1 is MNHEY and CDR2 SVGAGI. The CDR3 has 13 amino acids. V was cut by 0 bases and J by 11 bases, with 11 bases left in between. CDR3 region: CASSYSTASAQHF. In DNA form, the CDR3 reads TGTGCCAGCAGTTACTCGACTGCCTCAGCCCAGCATTTT.

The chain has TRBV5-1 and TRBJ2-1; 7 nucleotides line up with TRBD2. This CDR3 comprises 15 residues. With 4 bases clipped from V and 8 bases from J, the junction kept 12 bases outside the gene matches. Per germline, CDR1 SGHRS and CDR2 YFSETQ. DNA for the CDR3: TGCGCCAGCAGCCTAGCGGACGCACACCGGGATGAGCAGTTCTTC. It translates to CASSLADAHRDEQFF. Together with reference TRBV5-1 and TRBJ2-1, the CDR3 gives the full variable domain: KAGVTQTPRYLIKTRGQQVTLSCSPISGHRSVSWYQQTPGQGLQFLFEYFSETQRNKGNFPGRFSGRQFSNSRSEMNVSTLELGDSALYLCASSLADAHRDEQFFGPGTRLTVL.

For the CDR3, the DNA is TGTGCCAGCAGCCAAGATCGGTTTCCAGTAGAGACCCAGTACTTC. Its translation: CASSQDRFPVETQYF. This chain connects TRBV3-1 (or the pseudogene TRBV3-2) to TRBJ2-5; D is undetermined. The CDR3 is made up of 15 amino acids. V was clipped by 0 bases and J by 4 bases, with 12 bases between them. Germline CDR1 reads LGHDT; CDR2 reads YNNKEL (reference sequence).

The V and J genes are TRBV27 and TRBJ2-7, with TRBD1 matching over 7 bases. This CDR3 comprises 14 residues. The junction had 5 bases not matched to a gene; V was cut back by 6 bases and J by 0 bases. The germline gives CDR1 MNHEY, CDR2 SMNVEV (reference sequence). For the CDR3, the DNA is TGTGCCAGCAGATCGACAGGGAGCTCCTACGAGCAGTACGTC. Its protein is CASRSTGSSYEQYV.

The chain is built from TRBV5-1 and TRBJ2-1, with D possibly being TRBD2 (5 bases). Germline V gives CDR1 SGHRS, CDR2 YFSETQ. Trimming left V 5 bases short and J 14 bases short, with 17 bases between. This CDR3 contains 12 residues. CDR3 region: CASRTPRTRKFF. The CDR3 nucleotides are TGCGCCAGCAGAACCCCCCGGACTCGGAAGTTCTTC.

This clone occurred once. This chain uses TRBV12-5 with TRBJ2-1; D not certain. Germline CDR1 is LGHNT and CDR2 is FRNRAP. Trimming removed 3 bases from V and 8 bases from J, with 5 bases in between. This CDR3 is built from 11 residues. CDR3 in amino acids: CASGLDYEQFF. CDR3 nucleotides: TGTGCTAGTGGTTTAGACTATGAGCAGTTCTTC.

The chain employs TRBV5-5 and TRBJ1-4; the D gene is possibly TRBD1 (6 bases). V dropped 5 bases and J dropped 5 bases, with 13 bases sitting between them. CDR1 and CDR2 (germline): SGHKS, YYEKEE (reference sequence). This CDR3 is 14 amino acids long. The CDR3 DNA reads TGTGCCAGCAGGGGGGGGCGAGGGAATGAAAAACTGTTTTTT. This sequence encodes CASRGGRGNEKLFF.

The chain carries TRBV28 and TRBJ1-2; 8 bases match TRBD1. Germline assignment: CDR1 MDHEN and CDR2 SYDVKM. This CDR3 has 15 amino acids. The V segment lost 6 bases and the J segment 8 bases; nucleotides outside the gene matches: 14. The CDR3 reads CASSSGTGMFYGYTF. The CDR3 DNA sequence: TGTGCCAGCAGCTCAGGGACAGGAATGTTCTACGGCTACACCTTC.

As DNA, the CDR3 is TGTGCCAGCAGTCCTCACGGCGGGGGACAGGGGTCTGAAGCTTTCTTT. Translation gives CASSPHGGGQGSEAFF. V usage is TRBV28 and J usage is TRBJ1-1; 10 bases map to TRBD1. The trim removed 5 bases at V and 6 bases at J, leaving 12 bases unmatched. CDR1 is MDHEN, CDR2 SYDVKM, per germline. The CDR3 consists of 16 residues. Full variable domain (remainder filled in from reference TRBV28 and TRBJ1-1): DVKVTQSSRYLVKRTGEKVFLECVQDMDHENMFWYRQDPGLGLRLIYFSYDVKMKEKGDIPEGYSVSREKKERFSLILESASTNQTSMYLCASSPHGGGQGSEAFFGQGTRLTVV.

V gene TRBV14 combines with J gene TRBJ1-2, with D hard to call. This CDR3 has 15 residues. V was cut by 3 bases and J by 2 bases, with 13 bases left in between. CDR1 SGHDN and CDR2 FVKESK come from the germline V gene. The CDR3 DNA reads TGTGCCAGCAGCCAGGCTACGCTTTGGAACTATGGCTACACCTTC. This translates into CASSQATLWNYGYTF.

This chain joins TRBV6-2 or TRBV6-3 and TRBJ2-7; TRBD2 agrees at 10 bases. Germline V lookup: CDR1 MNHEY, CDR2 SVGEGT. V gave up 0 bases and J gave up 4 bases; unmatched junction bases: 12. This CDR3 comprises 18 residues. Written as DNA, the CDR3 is TGTGCCAGCAGTTACTCGACAGGCCTAGCGGGAGACATATACGAGCAGTACGTC. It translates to CASSYSTGLAGDIYEQYV.

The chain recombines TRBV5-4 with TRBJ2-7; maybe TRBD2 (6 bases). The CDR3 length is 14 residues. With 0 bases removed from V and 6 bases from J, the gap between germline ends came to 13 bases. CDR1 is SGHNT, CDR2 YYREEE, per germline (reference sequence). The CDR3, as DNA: TGTGCCAGCAGCTTGGGAGGGGCAGCGGGCGAGCAGTACTTC. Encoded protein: CASSLGGAAGEQYF.

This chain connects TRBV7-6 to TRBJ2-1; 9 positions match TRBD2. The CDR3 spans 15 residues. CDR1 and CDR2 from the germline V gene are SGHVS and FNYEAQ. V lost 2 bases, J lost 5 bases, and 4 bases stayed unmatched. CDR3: CASSLTSGPDNEQFF. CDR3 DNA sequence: TGTGCCAGCAGCTTAACTAGCGGGCCCGACAATGAGCAGTTCTTC.